This T cell receptor (beta chain) was sequenced during a study of cytomegalovirus exposure and HLA in healthy donors. The PCR employed 60 Vbeta primers together with 13 Jbeta primers. TCRdb keeps only in-frame clones here, not all; method: immunoSEQ multiplex PCR. The sample has 65,000 to 70,000 clones, more than 80% seen once. V lost 0 bases and J lost 4; bases outside the gene matches: 3. This CDR3 contains 14 residues. The specimen sequenced was PBMCs. This receptor was taken from a woman aged 30 to 39 in good health and CMV-seropositive. This chain connects TRBV5-3 to TRBJ2-7, with 8 nucleotides matching TRBD1. TRBV5-3 is classed as an ORF, of uncertain function. CDR3: CARSLGTGGYEQYF. CDR3 DNA: TGTGCCAGAAGCTTGGGTACAGGGGGATACGAGCAGTACTTC.